The clone carrying this T cell receptor (beta chain) was recorded a few times. Its antigen is still unknown. This specimen belongs to a study of human T cells and chemical hapten exposure. Background on the study: Diphenylcyclopropenone was administered weekly to the scalp of patients throughout the approximately 25-week study. The study traced per-sample TCR yield variation mainly to small differences in pooled library volumes. General study findings and limits: Patch test scores rose with PT1 expanded TCR counts, a positive correlation.

The V gene's germline CDR1 is DFQATT and CDR2 SNEGSKA (reference sequence). After removal of 0 bases from V and 2 bases from J, the junction contained 4 bases not matched to a gene. The CDR3 loop spans 16 amino acids. Each CDR3 protein gets one entry after TCRdb re-called the RACE reads with MiXCR. This table has 75,000 to 95,000 distinct CDR3 sequences, about 11% appearing once. Time point indicated: patch test 2, 6 weeks after DPC sensitization. Treatment defined: therapeutic diphenylcyclopropenone sensitization with weekly scalp DPC. The clonotype originates from a man between 35 and 55 years old with alopecia areata. Some clones in this sample may be carry-over from other donors' samples. This sample comprised whole blood, obtained in connection with sensitization to the hapten diphenylcyclopropenone (DPC). The chain links TRBV20-1 to TRBJ2-5, with 12 bases aligning to TRBD2. The CDR3, as DNA: TGCAGTGCTAGAGATCAAGGGACTAGCGGGCAAGAGACCCAGTACTTC. It encodes CSARDQGTSGQETQYF.